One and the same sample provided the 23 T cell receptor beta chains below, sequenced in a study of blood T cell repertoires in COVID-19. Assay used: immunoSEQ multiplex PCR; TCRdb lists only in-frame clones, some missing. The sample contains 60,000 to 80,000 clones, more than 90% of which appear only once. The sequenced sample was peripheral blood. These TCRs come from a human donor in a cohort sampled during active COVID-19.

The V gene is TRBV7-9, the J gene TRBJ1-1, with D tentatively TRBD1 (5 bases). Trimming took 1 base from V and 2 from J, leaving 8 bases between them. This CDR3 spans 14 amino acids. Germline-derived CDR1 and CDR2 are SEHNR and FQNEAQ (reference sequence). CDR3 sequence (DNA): TGTGCCAGCAGCTTAGGGACAACCAACACTGAAGCTTTCTTT. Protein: CASSLGTTNTEAFF.

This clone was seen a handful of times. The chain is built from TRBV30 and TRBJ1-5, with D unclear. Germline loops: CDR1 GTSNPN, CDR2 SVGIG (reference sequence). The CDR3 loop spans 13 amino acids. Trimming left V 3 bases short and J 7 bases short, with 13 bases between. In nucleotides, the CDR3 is TGTGCCTGGAGCGGAGACGTTTCCCAGCCCCAGCATTTT. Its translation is CAWSGDVSQPQHF.

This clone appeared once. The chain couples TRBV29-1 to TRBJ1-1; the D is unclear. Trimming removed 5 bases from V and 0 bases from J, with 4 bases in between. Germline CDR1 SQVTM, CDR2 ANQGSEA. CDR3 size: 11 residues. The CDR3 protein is CSVLMNTEAFF. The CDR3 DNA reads TGCAGCGTTTTAATGAACACTGAAGCTTTCTTT.

The CDR3 here is CASTDGRGVNQPQHF. CDR3 DNA sequence: TGTGCCAGTACCGATGGACGGGGAGTCAATCAGCCCCAGCATTTT. V and J are TRBV19 and TRBJ1-5; D is ambiguous. V was pared by 7 bases and J by 3 bases, with 16 bases between. The CDR3 spans 15 residues. Looked up from germline, CDR1 is LNHDA and CDR2 is SQIVND (reference sequence).

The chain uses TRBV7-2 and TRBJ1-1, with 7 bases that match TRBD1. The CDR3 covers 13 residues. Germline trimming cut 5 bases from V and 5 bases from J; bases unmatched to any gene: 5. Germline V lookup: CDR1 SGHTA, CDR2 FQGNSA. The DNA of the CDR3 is TGTGCCAGCAGCCCAGACAGGGCTACTGAAGCTTTCTTT. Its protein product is CASSPDRATEAFF.

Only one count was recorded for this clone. In DNA, the CDR3 is TGTGCCAGCGGGACAGGAAGAAACTATGGCTACACCTTC. This encodes CASGTGRNYGYTF. The V call is TRBV10-3, the J call TRBJ1-2; 8 bases are a match to TRBD1. Unmatched junction bases numbered 6, after V lost 10 bases and J lost 2 bases. This CDR3 has 13 residues. CDR1 ENHRY and CDR2 SYGVKD come from the germline V gene.

CDR3 sequence: CASSFNSGGTDTQYF. For the CDR3, the DNA is TGTGCCAGCAGTTTCAACAGCGGAGGCACAGATACGCAGTATTTT. The gene calls are TRBV27 and TRBJ2-3; a possible D gene is TRBD2 (5 bases). CDR1 is MNHEY and CDR2 is SMNVEV in the germline V gene (reference sequence). With 3 bases removed from V and 1 base from J, the gap between germline ends came to 11 bases. The CDR3 is 15 residues long.

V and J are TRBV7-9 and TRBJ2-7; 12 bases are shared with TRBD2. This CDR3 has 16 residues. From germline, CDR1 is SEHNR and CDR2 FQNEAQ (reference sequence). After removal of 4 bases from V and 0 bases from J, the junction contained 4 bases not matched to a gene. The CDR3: CASSSLTSGSSYEQYF. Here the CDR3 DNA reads TGTGCCAGCAGCTCGCTGACTAGCGGGAGCTCCTACGAGCAGTACTTC.

The CDR3 loop is CASSLVGRGREQYF. Written as DNA, the CDR3 is TGTGCCAGCAGTTTAGTAGGGCGGGGTAGGGAGCAGTACTTC. V is TRBV28 and J is TRBJ2-7; D is perhaps TRBD2 (6 bases). Deletions cut 2 bases from V and 7 bases from J, with 15 bases between. The CDR3 consists of 14 residues. Germline V CDR1 and CDR2: MDHEN, SYDVKM.

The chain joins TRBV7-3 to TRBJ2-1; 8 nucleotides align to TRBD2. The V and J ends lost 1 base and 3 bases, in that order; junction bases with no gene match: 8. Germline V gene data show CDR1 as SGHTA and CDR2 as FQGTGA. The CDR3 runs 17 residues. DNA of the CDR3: TGTGCCAGCAGCTTAAGAGCGGGAGACGGTGTCTACAATGAGCAGTTCTTC. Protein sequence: CASSLRAGDGVYNEQFF.

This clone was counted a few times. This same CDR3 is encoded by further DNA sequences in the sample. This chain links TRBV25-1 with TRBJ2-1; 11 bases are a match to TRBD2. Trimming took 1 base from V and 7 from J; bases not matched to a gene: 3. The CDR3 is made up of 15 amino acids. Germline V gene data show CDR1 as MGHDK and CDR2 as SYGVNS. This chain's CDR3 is CASSELAGGRNEQFF. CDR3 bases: TGTGCCAGCAGTGAATTAGCGGGAGGGAGAAATGAGCAGTTCTTC. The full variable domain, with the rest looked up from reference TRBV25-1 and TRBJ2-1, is EADIYQTPRYLVIGTGKKITLECSQTMGHDKMYWYQQDPGMELHLIHYSYGVNSTEKGDLSSESTVSRIRTEHFPLTLESARPSHTSQYLCASSELAGGRNEQFFGPGTRLTVL.

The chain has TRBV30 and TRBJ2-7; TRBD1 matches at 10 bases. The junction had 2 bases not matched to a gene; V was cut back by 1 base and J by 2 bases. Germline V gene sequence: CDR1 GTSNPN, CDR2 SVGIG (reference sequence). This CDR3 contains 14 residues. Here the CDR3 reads CAWSGDRGAYEQYF. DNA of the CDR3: TGTGCCTGGAGTGGGGACAGGGGAGCCTACGAGCAGTACTTC.

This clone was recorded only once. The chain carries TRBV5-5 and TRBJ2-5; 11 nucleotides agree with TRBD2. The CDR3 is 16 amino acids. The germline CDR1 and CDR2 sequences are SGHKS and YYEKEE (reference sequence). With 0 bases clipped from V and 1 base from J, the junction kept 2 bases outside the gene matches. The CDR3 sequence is CASSLGTSGGQETQYF. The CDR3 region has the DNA TGTGCCAGCAGCTTGGGTACTAGCGGGGGCCAAGAGACCCAGTACTTC.

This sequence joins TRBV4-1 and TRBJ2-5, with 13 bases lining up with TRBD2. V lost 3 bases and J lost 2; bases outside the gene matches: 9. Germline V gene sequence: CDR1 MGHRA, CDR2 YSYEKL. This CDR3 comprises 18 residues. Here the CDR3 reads CASSQPGLAGPRQETQYF. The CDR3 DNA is TGCGCCAGCAGCCAGCCGGGACTAGCGGGACCCCGTCAAGAGACCCAGTACTTC.

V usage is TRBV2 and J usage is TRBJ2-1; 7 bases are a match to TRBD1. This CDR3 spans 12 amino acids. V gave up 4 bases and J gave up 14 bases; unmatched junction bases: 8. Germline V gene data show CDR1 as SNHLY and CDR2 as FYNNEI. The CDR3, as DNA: TGTGCCAGCAGTGTAATCACAGGGGTCGAGTTCTTC. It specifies CASSVITGVEFF.

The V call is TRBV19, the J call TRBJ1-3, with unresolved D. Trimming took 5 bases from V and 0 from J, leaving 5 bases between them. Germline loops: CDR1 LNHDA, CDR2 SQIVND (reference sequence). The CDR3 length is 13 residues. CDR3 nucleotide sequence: TGTGCCAGTAGTGACACCTCTGGAAACACCATATATTTT. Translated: CASSDTSGNTIYF.

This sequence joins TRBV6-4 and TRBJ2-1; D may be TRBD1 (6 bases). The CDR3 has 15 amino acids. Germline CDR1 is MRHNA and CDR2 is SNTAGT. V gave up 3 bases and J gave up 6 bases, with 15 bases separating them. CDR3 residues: CASSEGLAGANEQFF. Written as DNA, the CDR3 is TGTGCCAGCAGTGAGGGTCTAGCAGGGGCCAATGAGCAGTTCTTC.

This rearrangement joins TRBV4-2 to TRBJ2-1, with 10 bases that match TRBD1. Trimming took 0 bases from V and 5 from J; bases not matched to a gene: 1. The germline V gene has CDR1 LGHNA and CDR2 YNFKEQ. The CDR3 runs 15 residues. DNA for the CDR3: TGTGCCAGCAGCCAAGACGGGACAGGGGACAATGAGCAGTTCTTC. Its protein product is CASSQDGTGDNEQFF.

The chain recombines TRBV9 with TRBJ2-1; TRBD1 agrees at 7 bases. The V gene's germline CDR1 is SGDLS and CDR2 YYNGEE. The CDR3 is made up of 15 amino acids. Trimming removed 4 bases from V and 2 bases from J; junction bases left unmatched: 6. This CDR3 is CASSLRQGAYNEQFF. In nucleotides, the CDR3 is TGTGCCAGCAGCCTCAGACAGGGAGCCTACAATGAGCAGTTCTTC.

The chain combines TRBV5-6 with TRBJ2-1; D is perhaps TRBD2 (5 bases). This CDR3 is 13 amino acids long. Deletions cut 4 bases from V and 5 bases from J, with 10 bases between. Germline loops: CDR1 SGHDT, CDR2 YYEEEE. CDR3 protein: CASSRTLHNEQFF. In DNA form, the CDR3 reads TGTGCCAGCAGCCGGACTCTCCACAATGAGCAGTTCTTC.

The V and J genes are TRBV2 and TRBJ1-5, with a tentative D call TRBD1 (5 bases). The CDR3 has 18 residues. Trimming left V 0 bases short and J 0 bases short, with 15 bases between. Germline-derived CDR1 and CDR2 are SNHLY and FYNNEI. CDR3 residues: CASSEAEGHAVSNQPQHF. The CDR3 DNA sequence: TGTGCCAGCAGTGAAGCGGAGGGGCACGCTGTTAGCAATCAGCCCCAGCATTTT.

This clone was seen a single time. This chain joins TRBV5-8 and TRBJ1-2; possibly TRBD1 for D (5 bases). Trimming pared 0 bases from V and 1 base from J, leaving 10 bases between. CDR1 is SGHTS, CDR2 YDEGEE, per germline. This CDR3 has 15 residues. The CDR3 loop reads CASSLGGTYNYGYTF. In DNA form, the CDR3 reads TGTGCCAGCAGCTTGGGCGGGACGTATAACTATGGCTACACCTTC.

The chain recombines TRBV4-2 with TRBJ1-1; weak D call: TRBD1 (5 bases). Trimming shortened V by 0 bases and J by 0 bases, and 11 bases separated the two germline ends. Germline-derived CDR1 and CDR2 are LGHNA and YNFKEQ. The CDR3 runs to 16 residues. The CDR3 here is CASSQDGRGMNTEAFF. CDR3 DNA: TGTGCCAGCAGCCAAGATGGTCGGGGGATGAACACTGAAGCTTTCTTT.